The T cell receptor (beta chain) under discussion was sequenced for a study of blood T cells in healthy people across ages (dated by TCRdb to the mid-2010s). Describing the broader study: In model experiments, template switching captured roughly one uniquely barcoded TCR beta cDNA molecule for every two T cells. Using deep sequencing normalized with unique cDNA molecular identifiers, the study measured how TCR beta repertoire diversity changes with age. Donors were grouped into four age groups: young (average roughly 16 years), middle-aged (39), aged (62) and long-lived (approximately 75). To avoid experimental bias, donors of different ages were distributed randomly across sequencing lanes. Using the same blood draw, the study looked at two additional independent replicas of 1 million unique cDNA reads for two donors, one aged 18 to 29 and the other aged 80 or older. Broad study findings and their caveats: Compared with the aged group, the long-lived group had more naive CD4+ T cells, fewer expanded clones and increased TCR diversity, suggesting age selection. Estimates of total diversity from one million sequenced T cells were regarded as lower bounds and underestimates. Observed TCR beta diversity per million T cells fell roughly linearly with age, and a significant reduction was already apparent by age around 44. Bulk unsorted PBMC profiling prevented conclusive comparison of naive and antigen-experienced compartments. Donor CMV infection status was unknown, potentially confounding age-related changes in expanded clonotypes. A strong correlation was found between observed TCR beta diversity and the percentage of naive T cells measured by flow cytometry.

Systemically healthy Caucasian individuals from Russia, 39 in total and aged roughly 6 to 95 years, were included as donors. Ten milliliters of peripheral blood were collected from each donor into EDTA-treated Vacutainer tubes. Ficoll-Paque density-gradient centrifugation was used to isolate PBMCs, with at least 6.5 million obtained per sample. Total RNA was extracted from PBMCs with Trizol reagent, with at least 5.5 micrograms obtained per sample. For every donor, an aliquot of PBMCs went through flow cytometry to measure the percentages of naive CD45RAhigh/CD27high T cells. V loses 3 bases at its end and J loses 9 bases; junction bases beyond the gene matches: 0. As encoded in the germline V gene, CDR1 is SQVTM while CDR2 is ANQGSEA. The CDR3 holds 13 amino acids from the cysteine to the phenylalanine. Only the CDR3 DNA stays, 39 bases, in frame from base 1. Libraries were made using 5' RACE. Instrument used: Illumina HiSeq 2500. A second roughly 6 to 12 cycle PCR used a sample-barcoded 5' primer and a J-beta primer mix. Each TCR beta cDNA molecule received a unique molecular identifier from a template-switch 5' adaptor carrying 12 random nucleotides. Each sample yielded at least 3 million CDR3-containing paired-end reads. First-strand cDNA synthesis was performed from all RNA using the Mint cDNA synthesis kit, with priming by a TRBC-specific oligonucleotide. Following uracil-DNA glycosylase treatment, a first 18-cycle PCR with universal primers M1SS and BC2_uni_R was performed on all cDNA. Regarding the original processing steps: For normalization, 1 million high-quality reads were randomly selected from each sample, with every read carrying a distinct molecular identifier. Instead of being binned into consensus sequences, reads with shared molecular identifiers were discarded. MiTCR, with a Q25 quality threshold and the strictest error-elimination algorithm, was used for CDR3 identification, clonotype clustering and error correction. A nonparametric unseen species model using Euler transformation provided a lower-bound estimate of total TCR beta diversity. TCRdb redid the processing of the public reads, applying fastp at Q25 and MiXCR, and retained in-frame beta chains. When rows share a CDR3 protein, they turn into one entry using the most common DNA and genes. TCRdb's processing, not the study's, gives the V and J calls here. The table for this sample lists roughly 680,000 distinct CDR3 sequences; approximately 49% of them were counted only once. In total, the top ten clones hold around a third of the sample.

Note on this clonotype: It lacks a known antigen. No base quality values were provided; no much bigger clone lies one nucleotide off.

This TCR came from a woman aged 55-70 years in good health. The chain was built from TRBV29-1 and TRBJ2-1; 15 middle bases align to TRBD2. The sample taken for sequencing was blood. The sequence in DNA is TGCAGCGTTGAGGGACTAGCGGGAGGTGAGCAGTTCTTC. Translated, it gives CSVEGLAGGEQFF.